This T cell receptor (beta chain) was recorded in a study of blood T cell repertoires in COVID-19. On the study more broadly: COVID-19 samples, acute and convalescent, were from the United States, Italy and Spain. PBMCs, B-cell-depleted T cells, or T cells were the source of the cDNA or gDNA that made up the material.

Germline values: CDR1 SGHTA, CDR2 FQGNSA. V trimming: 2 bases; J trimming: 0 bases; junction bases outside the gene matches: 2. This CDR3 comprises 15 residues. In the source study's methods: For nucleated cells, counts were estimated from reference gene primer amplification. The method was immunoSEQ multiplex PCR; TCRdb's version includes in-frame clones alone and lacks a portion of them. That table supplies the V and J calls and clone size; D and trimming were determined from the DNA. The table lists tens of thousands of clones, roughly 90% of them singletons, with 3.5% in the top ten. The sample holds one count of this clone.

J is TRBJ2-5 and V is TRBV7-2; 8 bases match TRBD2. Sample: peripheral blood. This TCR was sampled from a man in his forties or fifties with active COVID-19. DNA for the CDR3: TGTGCCAGCAGCTTACCGGGGGGGTACCAAGAGACCCAGTACTTC. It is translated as CASSLPGGYQETQYF.